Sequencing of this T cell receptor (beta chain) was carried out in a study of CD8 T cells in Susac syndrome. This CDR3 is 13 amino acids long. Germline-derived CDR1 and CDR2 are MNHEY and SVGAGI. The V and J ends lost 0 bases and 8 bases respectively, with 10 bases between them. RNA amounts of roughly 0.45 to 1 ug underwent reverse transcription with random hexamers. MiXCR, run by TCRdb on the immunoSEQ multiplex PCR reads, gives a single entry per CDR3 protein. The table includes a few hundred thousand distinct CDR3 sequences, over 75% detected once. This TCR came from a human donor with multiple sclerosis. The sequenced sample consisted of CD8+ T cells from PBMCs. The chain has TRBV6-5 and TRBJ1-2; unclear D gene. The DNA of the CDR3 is TGTGCCAGCAGTTACTCGGACGGAAGCGGCTACACCTTC. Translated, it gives CASSYSDGSGYTF.